What follows are 32 T cell receptor beta chains derived from one specimen sequenced in a study of regulatory T cells in long-lasting Graves disease. Stated time point: newly diagnosed GD, antithyroid drugs for less than 3 months. The TCR library was prepared using RNA isolated from PBMCs. Researchers made TCR beta libraries by using iRepertoire HTBI primers and running Arm-PCR on CDR3 regions. TCRdb re-called the multiplex PCR reads with MiXCR, one entry per CDR3 protein. This table holds roughly 360,000 distinct CDR3 sequences, 10% to 15% found once. These data were likewise used in another study, on T cells in Graves' hyperthyroidism and ophthalmopathy.

Source: peripheral blood mononuclear cells (PBMCs), taken at new diagnosis, from a patient treated with antithyroid drugs. The source is a woman aged 18-35 years with Graves disease.

V and J are TRBV25-1 and TRBJ2-5; TRBD2 aligns across 9 bases. V shed 7 bases and J 4 bases; nucleotides not matched to a gene: 10. Per the germline V gene, CDR1 is MGHDK and CDR2 is SYGVNS. CDR3 length: 15 amino acids. The DNA for the CDR3 is TGTGCCAGCAAAGACGAGCGGGAGGATGGAGAGACCCAGTACTTC. This sequence encodes CASKDEREDGETQYF.

This clonotype was recorded at least ten times. This sequence joins TRBV30 and TRBJ1-1, with 7 bases lining up with TRBD1. CDR3 length: 13 residues. The germline CDR1 and CDR2 sequences are GTSNPN and SVGIG (reference sequence). V shed 4 bases, J shed 3 bases, and the junction held 5 bases outside the gene matches. The CDR3 nucleotides read TGTGCCTGGATATGGCAGGGGGACACTGAAGCTTTCTTT. Protein sequence: CAWIWQGDTEAFF. The full variable domain, completed using reference TRBV30 and TRBJ1-1, is SQTIHQWPATLVQPVGSPLSLECTVEGTSNPNLYWYRQAAGRGLQLLFYSVGIGQISSEVPQNLSASRPQDRQFILSSKKLLLSDSGFYLCAWIWQGDTEAFFGQGTRLTVV.

The chain uses TRBV11-2 and TRBJ2-7; the match to TRBD2 covers 8 bases. V lost 3 bases and J lost 6; bases outside the gene matches: 10. Per the germline V gene, CDR1 is SGHAT and CDR2 is FQNNGV. This CDR3 has 15 amino acids. CDR3 sequence (DNA): TGTGCCAGCAGCTTTACTGGCGGGAGGATCGCCGAGCAGTACTTC. Encoded protein: CASSFTGGRIAEQYF.

This clonotype has a count of ten or more. V gene TRBV2 combines with J gene TRBJ2-7; 11 bases fit TRBD1. V was pared by 7 bases and J by 4 bases, with 6 bases of the junction left unmatched. Germline-derived CDR1 and CDR2 are SNHLY and FYNNEI. This CDR3 has 14 residues. CDR3 coding DNA: TGTGCCAGCACCTCGGGACAGGGGGAATACGAGCAGTACTTC. It yields the protein CASTSGQGEYEQYF.

This clonotype was seen repeatedly, ten times or more. CDR3 loop: CASKHSRDRPDGYTF. Here the CDR3 DNA reads TGTGCCAGCAAGCACTCCCGGGACAGGCCGGATGGCTACACCTTC. The genes are TRBV28 and TRBJ1-2; 8 bases are shared with TRBD1. Losses at the gene ends were 7 bases for V and 6 bases for J; bases not matched to a gene: 13. The CDR3 covers 15 residues. In germline, CDR1 is MDHEN, CDR2 SYDVKM.

In its sample, this clonotype was seen many times. The rearrangement uses TRBV11-3 and TRBJ2-4, with 8 bases matching TRBD1. With 8 bases clipped from V and 0 bases from J, the junction kept 18 bases outside the gene matches. The germline CDR1 and CDR2 sequences are SGHNT and YENEEA. The CDR3 is made up of 19 amino acids. The DNA for the CDR3 is TGTGCCAGCTGGGACCTCCGGGACAGGTCGCGTGGAGCCAAAAACATTCAGTACTTC. This sequence encodes CASWDLRDRSRGAKNIQYF.

In its sample, this clonotype was seen many times. V is TRBV3-1 and J is TRBJ1-2, with unresolved D. CDR3 length: 12 residues. V was shortened by 0 bases and J by 10 bases, with 9 bases between the two germline ends. CDR1 and CDR2 (germline): LGHDT, YNNKEL (reference sequence). CDR3 bases: TGTGCCAGCAGCCAAGATACGGGCCTCTACACCTTC. Translated, it gives CASSQDTGLYTF.

This clonotype was seen many times. The chain carries TRBV6-1 and TRBJ1-1, with a tentative D call TRBD1 (5 bases). CDR1 is MNHNS, CDR2 SASEGT, per germline. The CDR3 runs 12 residues. V gave up 10 bases and J gave up 2 bases, with 11 bases separating them. The chain's CDR3 is CATRVGNTEAFF. CDR3 sequence (DNA): TGTGCCACCAGGGTGGGAAACACTGAAGCTTTCTTT.

This chain uses TRBV10-3 with TRBJ1-2, with 9 bases matching TRBD1. The CDR3 length is 13 residues. The junction had 6 bases not matched to a gene; V was cut back by 8 bases and J by 5 bases. Germline loops: CDR1 ENHRY, CDR2 SYGVKD. CDR3 in DNA: TGTGCCATCCGTGGACAGGGGCCATATGGCTACACCTTC. It codes for CAIRGQGPYGYTF.

This clonotype was detected only a few times. The chain has TRBV6-2 or TRBV6-3 and TRBJ2-7; D may be TRBD2 (5 bases). Germline CDR1 MNHEY, CDR2 SVGEGT. The CDR3 spans 13 residues. The germline V and J ends were trimmed by 8 bases and 6 bases, with 17 bases remaining between them. The CDR3: CASVGIPGSEQYV. The CDR3 coding sequence is TGTGCCAGCGTCGGGATCCCAGGCAGCGAGCAGTACGTC.

This clonotype was seen a few times. The V and J genes are TRBV5-1 and TRBJ1-2; D gene unclear. Between the trimmed V and J ends, which lost 0 bases and 0 bases, there was a span of 9 bases. The CDR3 length is 15 residues. The germline V gene encodes CDR1 SGHRS and CDR2 YFSETQ. CDR3 sequence (DNA): TGCGCCAGCAGCTTGGGGGGTGTTGCTAACTATGGCTACACCTTC. Amino acid sequence: CASSLGGVANYGYTF.

V usage is TRBV14 and J usage is TRBJ2-7; unclear D gene. This CDR3 is 17 amino acids long. Between the trimmed V and J ends, which lost 0 bases and 4 bases, there was a span of 19 bases. Germline values: CDR1 SGHDN, CDR2 FVKESK. The CDR3 sequence: CASSQDRAPQKIYEQYF. In nucleotides, the CDR3 is TGTGCCAGCAGCCAAGATAGAGCCCCACAAAAAATTTACGAGCAGTACTTC.

This clonotype appeared many times. The chain employs TRBV19 and TRBJ2-5, with 10 bases fitting TRBD1. The V and J ends lost 10 bases and 4 bases, in that order; junction bases with no gene match: 6. In germline, CDR1 is LNHDA, CDR2 SQIVND (reference sequence). CDR3 length equals 13 residues. The CDR3 here is CANRDRGRETQYF. For the CDR3, the DNA is TGTGCCAACCGAGACAGGGGGCGAGAGACCCAGTACTTC.

This clonotype has just a few counts. V is TRBV9 and J is TRBJ2-1; 11 bases are a match to TRBD2. J was trimmed by 9 bases and V by 4 bases; bases with no gene match: 12. The germline V gene encodes CDR1 SGDLS and CDR2 YYNGEE. The CDR3 loop spans 16 amino acids. CDR3 bases: TGTGCCAGCAGCCCAGTAGCGGGGGGGCCGAGGAGTGAGCAGTTCTTC. It yields the protein CASSPVAGGPRSEQFF.

This clonotype was observed at least ten times. V and J are TRBV7-2 and TRBJ1-3, with D uncertain. Germline CDR1 reads SGHTA; CDR2 reads FQGNSA. V was trimmed by 1 base and J by 8 bases, leaving 12 bases between them. The CDR3 length is 14 residues. The DNA for the CDR3 is TGTGCCAGCAGCTTAGATCACGGCCAGGACACCATATATTTT. It encodes CASSLDHGQDTIYF.

This clonotype was observed a handful of times. CDR3 nucleotide sequence: TGTGCCAGCAGTTACGGGACATTGGCAAAAAACATTCAGTACTTC. Translating it yields CASSYGTLAKNIQYF. The chain is built from TRBV6-5 and TRBJ2-4; possibly TRBD1 for D (6 bases). This CDR3 is built from 15 residues. The V and J ends lost 2 bases and 4 bases respectively, with 12 bases between them. Germline V gene lookup returns CDR1 MNHEY and CDR2 SVGAGI.

This clonotype was detected ten times or more. This chain links TRBV6-9 with TRBJ1-2; no definite D call. Germline V lookup: CDR1 MNHGY, CDR2 SVAAGI. V lost 4 bases, J lost 4 bases, and 19 bases lay in between. The CDR3 is made up of 16 amino acids. CDR3 sequence reads: CASSSPAYQRIYGYTF. DNA of the CDR3: TGTGCCAGCAGTTCCCCTGCTTACCAGAGAATCTATGGCTACACCTTC.

The sample holds many counts of this clonotype. V and J are TRBV7-9 and TRBJ2-5; TRBD1 is a possible D gene (5 bases). The CDR3 contains 15 residues. The V and J ends lost 0 bases and 0 bases respectively, with 8 bases between them. CDR1 and CDR2 (germline): SEHNR, FQNEAQ (reference sequence). The CDR3 DNA is TGTGCCAGCAGCTTAGCGCAGGACAACCAAGAGACCCAGTACTTC. This codes for CASSLAQDNQETQYF.

This chain joins TRBV11-2 and TRBJ2-3; unclear D gene. Between the trimmed V and J ends, which lost 1 base and 4 bases, there was a span of 12 bases. CDR3 length equals 15 residues. Germline lookup yields CDR1 SGHAT and CDR2 FQNNGV. In DNA form, the CDR3 reads TGTGCCAGCAGCTTAGTTTCGGGTTATGCAGATACGCAGTATTTT. This sequence encodes CASSLVSGYADTQYF.

There are a few counts of this clonotype. CDR3 DNA sequence: TGTGCCATCGACCGGGGGGCCGACTATGGCTACACCTTC. This sequence encodes CAIDRGADYGYTF. The J gene is TRBJ1-2, the V gene TRBV10-3, with D possibly matching TRBD1 (6 bases). Germline V lookup: CDR1 ENHRY, CDR2 SYGVKD. V dropped 8 bases and J dropped 3 bases, with 13 bases sitting between them. The CDR3 is 13 residues long.

The chain has TRBV11-2 and TRBJ1-1, with 9 positions matching TRBD1. Germline V CDR1 and CDR2: SGHAT, FQNNGV. Trimming removed 3 bases from V and 3 bases from J; junction bases left unmatched: 2. The CDR3 runs 14 residues. The CDR3 DNA follows: TGTGCCAGCAGCTTGGGACAGGGCGACACTGAAGCTTTCTTT. This codes for CASSLGQGDTEAFF. Full variable domain (outside the CDR3, taken from reference TRBV11-2 and TRBJ1-1): EAGVAQSPRYKIIEKRQSVAFWCNPISGHATLYWYQQILGQGPKLLIQFQNNGVVDDSQLPKDRFSAERLKGVDSTLKIQPAKLEDSAVYLCASSLGQGDTEAFFGQGTRLTVV.

This clonotype was counted at least ten times. The CDR3 protein is CASSQVLDTAQLSRNTQYF. CDR3 in DNA: TGTGCCAGCAGCCAAGTTTTGGATACAGCCCAGTTGTCCAGGAATACGCAGTATTTT. The J gene is TRBJ2-3, the V gene TRBV3-1; no definite D call. Germline V lookup: CDR1 LGHDT, CDR2 YNNKEL (reference sequence). CDR3 length: 19 amino acids. V dropped 1 base and J dropped 7 bases, with 27 bases sitting between them.

This clonotype was seen many times. V gene TRBV7-6 combines with J gene TRBJ2-1, with D unclear. V gave up 3 bases and J gave up 5 bases, with 11 bases separating them. This CDR3 is 14 amino acids long. Germline CDR1 reads SGHVS; CDR2 reads FNYEAQ. The DNA of the CDR3 is TGTGCCAGCAGCTTTAGCCGGGTCAACAATGAGCAGTTCTTC. This encodes CASSFSRVNNEQFF.

The table lists this clonotype with many counts. The CDR3 is CAWSLFGRELGDTEAFF. CDR3 sequence (DNA): TGTGCCTGGAGTCTATTCGGGAGAGAGCTGGGAGACACTGAAGCTTTCTTT. This sequence joins TRBV30 and TRBJ1-1; D remains unclear. The ends were cut back, 2 bases at V and 3 bases at J, with 22 bases in the middle. The CDR3 has 17 amino acids. CDR1 and CDR2 (germline): GTSNPN, SVGIG (reference sequence). Supplemented by reference TRBV30 and TRBJ1-1, the full variable domain reads SQTIHQWPATLVQPVGSPLSLECTVEGTSNPNLYWYRQAAGRGLQLLFYSVGIGQISSEVPQNLSASRPQDRQFILSSKKLLLSDSGFYLCAWSLFGRELGDTEAFFGQGTRLTVV.

This clonotype came up many times. The V call is TRBV20-1, the J call TRBJ2-3; 8 nucleotides line up with TRBD2. Trimming cost V 5 bases and J 4 bases; bases outside gene matches: 14. Germline V CDR1 and CDR2: DFQATT, SNEGSKA (reference sequence). The CDR3 is 16 residues long. The CDR3 protein is CSAGLATGVWSDTQYF. The CDR3 DNA reads as TGCAGTGCTGGACTAGCAACGGGGGTTTGGTCAGATACGCAGTATTTT.

This clonotype has ten or more counts. The V call is TRBV6-1, the J call TRBJ2-1; 9 nucleotides line up with TRBD1. Germline CDR1 MNHNS, CDR2 SASEGT. After removal of 7 bases from V and 7 bases from J, the junction contained 5 bases not matched to a gene. CDR3 length: 13 amino acids. This CDR3 reads CASTGTGLNEQFF. For the CDR3, the DNA is TGTGCCAGCACTGGGACAGGGTTGAATGAGCAGTTCTTC.

The chain uses TRBV12-3 or TRBV12-4 and TRBJ2-1, with D possibly matching TRBD2 (6 bases). V gave up 6 bases and J gave up 5 bases, with 11 bases separating them. This CDR3 is built from 13 residues. In DNA, the CDR3 is TGTGCCAGCAGGATTATAGCGGACAATGAGCAGTTCTTC. Translation gives CASRIIADNEQFF.

In its sample, this clonotype was seen many times. The J gene is TRBJ1-4, the V gene TRBV30, with D perhaps TRBD1 (6 bases). There are 13 residues in the CDR3. V lost 3 bases, J lost 8 bases, and 13 bases lay in between. Germline CDR1 GTSNPN, CDR2 SVGIG (reference sequence). CDR3 sequence reads: CAWSGTMGEKLFF. The CDR3 DNA sequence: TGTGCCTGGAGCGGGACAATGGGCGAAAAACTGTTTTTT.

Ten or more counts support this clonotype. The gene calls are TRBV28 and TRBJ1-5; unclear D gene. The CDR3 loop spans 11 amino acids. V lost 6 bases and J lost 3, with 3 bases in between. Germline loops: CDR1 MDHEN, CDR2 SYDVKM. DNA of the CDR3: TGTGCCAGCAGCCCCAATCAGCCCCAGCATTTT. Protein product: CASSPNQPQHF. Full variable domain (rest looked up from reference TRBV28 and TRBJ1-5): DVKVTQSSRYLVKRTGEKVFLECVQDMDHENMFWYRQDPGLGLRLIYFSYDVKMKEKGDIPEGYSVSREKKERFSLILESASTNQTSMYLCASSPNQPQHFGDGTRLSIL.

This clonotype was recorded at least ten times. The chain combines TRBV9 with TRBJ1-1; D may be TRBD1 (6 bases). The germline V and J ends were trimmed by 3 bases and 6 bases, with 9 bases remaining between them. Germline CDR1 is SGDLS and CDR2 is YYNGEE. The length of the CDR3 is 12 residues. CDR3 in DNA: TGTGCCAGCAGCGGAGGGGGGGCTGAAGCTTTCTTT. This gives the protein CASSGGGAEAFF.

In this sample, this clonotype turned up a few times. The chain carries TRBV15 and TRBJ2-1; 8 bases are shared with TRBD1. The germline gives CDR1 LNHNV, CDR2 YYDKDF (reference sequence). Germline trimming cut 4 bases from V and 0 bases from J; bases unmatched to any gene: 20. The CDR3 is made up of 21 amino acids. CDR3 loop: CATSTRGADRELGSSYNEQFF. The CDR3 DNA is TGTGCCACCAGCACGCGAGGGGCGGACAGGGAATTGGGGAGCTCCTACAATGAGCAGTTCTTC.

The V gene is TRBV5-8, the J gene TRBJ1-2; D possibly corresponds to TRBD1 (6 bases). Germline lookup yields CDR1 SGHTS and CDR2 YDEGEE. This CDR3 is 14 amino acids long. Deletions cut 3 bases from V and 3 bases from J, with 12 bases between. CDR3 residues: CASSWSGGDYGYTF. CDR3 in DNA: TGTGCCAGCAGCTGGAGTGGGGGCGACTATGGCTACACCTTC.